Presented here are 11 T cell receptor beta chains from one specimen sequenced in a study of blood T cell repertoires in COVID-19. Profiled with immunoSEQ multiplex PCR; TCRdb holds only in-frame clones, not every one. The sample lists approximately 41,000 clones; around 90% were seen once. Sequenced: peripheral blood. The receptors come from a middle-aged woman with acute or convalescent COVID-19.

This rearrangement joins TRBV3-1 (or the pseudogene TRBV3-2) to TRBJ2-2; D remains unclear. The V end lost 3 bases, the J end lost 4 bases, and 6 bases lay between the germline ends. This CDR3 comprises 13 residues. Per germline, CDR1 LGHDT and CDR2 YNNKEL (reference sequence). CDR3 nucleotides: TGTGCCAGCAGCCATGTCCTCACCGGGGAGCTGTTTTTT. The encoded protein is CASSHVLTGELFF.

Written as DNA, the CDR3 is TGTGCCAGCAGCTTGGGAGACTACGAGCAGTACTTC. Translating gives CASSLGDYEQYF. The V and J genes are TRBV5-5 and TRBJ2-7; D is undetermined. V was pared by 0 bases and J by 3 bases, with 4 bases between. Germline values: CDR1 SGHKS, CDR2 YYEKEE (reference sequence). The CDR3 has 12 amino acids.

The rearrangement uses TRBV4-1 and TRBJ2-1; D is undetermined. The germline CDR1 and CDR2 sequences are MGHRA and YSYEKL. Between the trimmed V and J ends, which lost 4 bases and 2 bases, there was a span of 18 bases. The CDR3 is made up of 17 amino acids. DNA of the CDR3: TGCGCCAGCAGCCCAGATCTTACCAGAATAACCTACAATGAGCAGTTCTTC. Translated, it gives CASSPDLTRITYNEQFF.

Only one count was recorded for this clone. The chain recombines TRBV7-9 with TRBJ2-4; a possible D gene is TRBD2 (6 bases). The CDR3 consists of 19 residues. CDR1 is SEHNR and CDR2 is FQNEAQ in the germline V gene (reference sequence). Trimming shortened V by 0 bases and J by 1 base, and 19 bases separated the two germline ends. The CDR3 reads CASSLALATSLRAKNIQYF. In DNA form, the CDR3 reads TGTGCCAGCAGCTTAGCGCTTGCCACTAGCCTAAGGGCCAAAAACATTCAGTACTTC.

The chain carries TRBV25-1 and TRBJ1-4; TRBD1 matches 9 bases. With V trimmed by 5 bases and J by 6 bases, 7 bases remained unmatched. CDR1 is MGHDK, CDR2 SYGVNS, per germline. The CDR3 has 15 amino acids. The CDR3 nucleotides read TGTGCCAGCAGTCCGTTGACAGGGGGTGATGAAAAACTGTTTTTT. Translated, it gives CASSPLTGGDEKLFF.

The gene calls are TRBV19 and TRBJ1-2, with D possibly TRBD1 on 6 matching bases. CDR3 length equals 15 residues. The germline CDR1 and CDR2 sequences are LNHDA and SQIVND (reference sequence). V dropped 2 bases and J dropped 5 bases, with 15 bases sitting between them. CDR3 sequence: CASSIPRTALYGYTF. The DNA for the CDR3 is TGTGCCAGTAGTATACCGCGGACAGCTCTATATGGCTACACCTTC.

V gene TRBV6-5 combines with J gene TRBJ1-1, with 10 bases that match TRBD1. This CDR3 contains 15 residues. The germline V gene encodes CDR1 MNHEY and CDR2 SVGAGI. J lost 0 bases, V lost 7 bases, and 5 bases had no gene match. The CDR3 bases are TGTGCCAGCAACCCGACAGGGGGCTTGAACACTGAAGCTTTCTTT. This translates into CASNPTGGLNTEAFF.

The chain is built from TRBV19 and TRBJ1-2, with D possibly being TRBD1 (6 bases). Germline CDR1 LNHDA, CDR2 SQIVND (reference sequence). V was shortened by 7 bases and J by 10 bases, with 22 bases between the two germline ends. The CDR3 length is 14 residues. CDR3 DNA: TGTGCCAGTACCCCCACGTATCCAGGGGAGCTCTACACCTTC. This codes for CASTPTYPGELYTF.

The J gene is TRBJ1-2, the V gene TRBV29-1; D is uncertain. The CDR3 is made up of 15 amino acids. Germline-derived CDR1 and CDR2 are SQVTM and ANQGSEA. V lost 2 bases, J lost 5 bases, and 18 bases lay in between. CDR3 protein: CSVEPPGRVGYGYTF. DNA for the CDR3: TGCAGCGTTGAACCACCCGGGAGGGTAGGGTATGGCTACACCTTC.

This clone was counted a few times. The chain recombines TRBV5-6 with TRBJ2-5; D is perhaps TRBD1 (6 bases). The germline CDR1 and CDR2 sequences are SGHDT and YYEEEE. Deletions cut 3 bases from V and 5 bases from J, with 14 bases between. The CDR3 is made up of 14 amino acids. DNA for the CDR3: TGTGCCAGCAGCTCGGTCAGGGGTGGGGAGACCCAGTACTTC. Translation: CASSSVRGGETQYF.

V gene TRBV19 combines with J gene TRBJ1-4; 8 nucleotides agree with TRBD1. J was trimmed by 8 bases and V by 5 bases; bases with no gene match: 4. In germline, CDR1 is LNHDA, CDR2 SQIVND (reference sequence). The CDR3 covers 13 residues. In DNA form, the CDR3 reads TGTGCCAGTAGTGGGGGGACAGGAGAAAAACTGTTTTTT. This encodes CASSGGTGEKLFF.